The clone carrying this TCR beta chain came up a few times. This entry comes from a study of Graves' ophthalmopathy and Graves' hyperthyroidism. Study-level background: Samples of peripheral blood were obtained at initial diagnosis, prior to treatment of any kind.

CDR3 regions of TCR beta were amplified from RNA transcripts. Second-round multiplex PCR followed a first-round RT-PCR using HTBI primers. From the multiplex PCR reads, TCRdb called clonotypes with MiXCR, one entry per CDR3 protein. The data show some 350,000 distinct CDR3 sequences, approximately 18% seen once. Hyperthyroidism was classified as stable if no ophthalmopathy occurred within 18 months of follow-up. People with hyperthyroidism were aged 18 to 65 and newly diagnosed, under 2 months' duration. The diagnosis was founded upon clinical symptoms, serum thyroxine, TRAb, thyroid ultrasound and orbital computed tomography. Trimming pared 2 bases from V and 5 bases from J, leaving 22 bases between. Germline-derived CDR1 and CDR2 are MRHNA and SNTAGT. The CDR3 spans 18 residues.

This receptor was obtained from an adult woman with stable Graves' hyperthyroidism. What was sequenced was peripheral blood. This chain joins TRBV6-4 and TRBJ1-5; D possibly corresponds to TRBD1 (5 bases). The CDR3 DNA reads TGTGCCAGCAGTGACGGCGGGGGGGGTAACGGGCTCCATCAGCCCCAGCATTTT. Translating it yields CASSDGGGGNGLHQPQHF.